This T cell receptor beta chain was found in a study of blood T cell repertoires in COVID-19. Turning to the study itself: The origin of the acute and convalescent COVID-19 samples was the United States, Italy and Spain.

This CDR3 spans 15 amino acids. The ends lost 2 bases at V and 0 bases at J; junction bases unmatched: 1. CDR1 SGHNT and CDR2 YYREEE come from the germline V gene (reference sequence). In the original analysis: Reference gene primer amplification gave estimated nucleated cell counts. This table comes from immunoSEQ multiplex PCR, and its TCRdb copy is limited to in-frame clones, with some not included. V, J and clone size are those of that table, while D and trimming were read from the DNA. The sample holds around 64,000 clones, 82% seen once. The sequence came from a human donor in a cohort sampled during active COVID-19. This chain joins TRBV5-4 and TRBJ2-1; 8 positions agree with TRBD2. Sequencing was done on a sample of peripheral blood. The CDR3 DNA sequence: TGTGCCAGCAGCTTACTAGCGGTCTCCTACAATGAGCAGTTCTTC. As protein: CASSLLAVSYNEQFF.